These 7 T cell receptor beta chains originate from one sample sequenced in a study of T cells after yellow fever vaccination. TCRdb ran MiXCR on the 5' RACE reads and lists one entry per CDR3 protein. Counted here are approximately 510,000 distinct CDR3 sequences, about a fifth occurring once; the ten biggest clones make up approximately 15%. The sample consisted of PBMCs, taken around 3 weeks after the first yellow fever vaccination. These receptors were taken from a man between 18 and 35 years old who received the YFV17D yellow fever vaccine.

There are a few counts of this clonotype. The rearrangement joins TRBV5-5 to TRBJ2-5; D is possibly TRBD1 (5 bases). This CDR3 comprises 13 residues. Germline V lookup: CDR1 SGHKS, CDR2 YYEKEE (reference sequence). V was trimmed by 4 bases and J by 5 bases, leaving 12 bases between them. The CDR3 reads CASSERPGETQYF. The CDR3 DNA sequence: TGTGCCAGCAGCGAACGACCAGGGGAGACCCAGTACTTC.

CDR3 region: CASRMGSGTDTQYF. The DNA of the CDR3 is TGTGCCAGCAGGATGGGTAGCGGGACAGATACGCAGTATTTT. The chain is built from TRBV12-3 or TRBV12-4 and TRBJ2-3; the match to TRBD2 covers 7 bases. The CDR3 extends over 14 amino acids. J gave up 3 bases and V 6 bases, and 6 bases lay outside the gene matches.

The chain uses TRBV9 and TRBJ2-2; 8 positions match TRBD2. J was trimmed by 5 bases and V by 2 bases; bases with no gene match: 14. This CDR3 is 18 amino acids long. Germline assignment: CDR1 SGDLS and CDR2 YYNGEE. The CDR3, as DNA: TGTGCCAGCAGCGTCAGGCCCTTGCGGGGGGTTGGTACCGGGGAGCTGTTTTTT. It codes for CASSVRPLRGVGTGELFF.

The chain has TRBV27 and TRBJ2-7; D call uncertain. This CDR3 has 14 residues. The germline CDR1 and CDR2 sequences are MNHEY and SMNVEV (reference sequence). The V and J ends lost 0 bases and 2 bases respectively, with 8 bases between them. CDR3 coding DNA: TGTGCCAGCAGTTTATCCGCTGATACCTACGAGCAGTACTTC. This sequence encodes CASSLSADTYEQYF.

The table lists this clonotype with many counts. The J gene is TRBJ2-5, the V gene TRBV6-2 or TRBV6-3; TRBD2 aligns across 12 bases. V lost 6 bases, J lost 3 bases, and 2 bases stayed unmatched. The CDR3 runs to 14 residues. Germline V CDR1 and CDR2: MNHEY, SVGEGT. This CDR3 is CASSRTSGEETQYF. The CDR3, as DNA: TGTGCCAGCAGCCGGACTAGCGGGGAAGAGACCCAGTACTTC.

Only a few counts were recorded for this clonotype. The chain joins TRBV12-3 or TRBV12-4 to TRBJ2-7, with D unclear. V lost 5 bases and J lost 1, with 15 bases in between. There are 15 residues in the CDR3. The CDR3 DNA reads TGTGCCAGCAGTCCTCCGACAAGTTCTTCCTACGAGCAGTACTTC. This gives the protein CASSPPTSSSYEQYF.

The chain uses TRBV7-9 and TRBJ2-1, with D perhaps TRBD1 or TRBD2 (5 bases each). V lost 5 bases, J lost 4 bases, and 15 bases lay in between. CDR1 is SEHNR and CDR2 is FQNEAQ in the germline V gene (reference sequence). The CDR3 extends over 15 amino acids. For the CDR3, the DNA is TGTGCCAGCAGCCTCTCCGGGACGGCTTACAATGAGCAGTTCTTC. Residues: CASSLSGTAYNEQFF.